This T cell receptor beta chain derives from a study of T cells after yellow fever vaccination. The CDR3 spans 15 residues. Germline assignment: CDR1 SGHTA and CDR2 FQGNSA. J gave up 7 bases and V 1 base, and 5 bases lay outside the gene matches. This clonotype occurred once. Its antigen is unidentified. Overall study results and limits: A weaker secondary response peaked on day 5, the primary on day 15. Contaminants from the bulk population, in the form of abundant clonotypes, could be found in FACS-sorted repertoires. Detected again after the booster were most primary-vaccination clones, at 96% CD4 and approximately 90% CD8.

TCRdb reprocessed the 5' RACE reads via MiXCR and lists one record per CDR3 protein. The sample has 450,000 to 550,000 distinct CDR3 sequences; 19% are singletons. The sequence derives from a man aged 25-45 years who received the YFV17D yellow fever vaccine. The V call is TRBV7-2, the J call TRBJ2-5; 11 nucleotides line up with TRBD2. The material sequenced was PBMCs, taken 15 days after the yellow fever booster vaccination. The CDR3 sequence: CASSLEPSGRRTQYF. The CDR3, as DNA: TGTGCCAGCAGCTTAGAGCCTAGCGGGAGGAGGACCCAGTACTTC.